One sample yielded the 10 T cell receptor beta chains listed below, sequenced in a study of glioma-infiltrating T cells. Amplification of TCR alpha and beta CDR3 regions from RNA used iRepertoire nested multiplex PCR. MiXCR, applied by TCRdb to the multiplex PCR reads, yields one record per CDR3 protein. The table records over 100,000 distinct CDR3 sequences, about 25% of them present only once. Sequences were obtained from glioma tissue, nonneoplastic brain tissue, or PBMCs (not recorded which). The origin of the receptors is a human donor with low-grade glioma or glioblastoma, undergoing nonglioma brain surgery, or in good health (not recorded which).

This clonotype showed up many times. This chain connects TRBV28 to TRBJ2-3, with no clear D. The germline V gene encodes CDR1 MDHEN and CDR2 SYDVKM. V was clipped by 7 bases and J by 1 base, with 18 bases between them. The length of the CDR3 is 16 residues. The CDR3: CASNPMTYSGTDTQYF. The CDR3 region has the DNA TGTGCCAGCAACCCGATGACCTACTCGGGCACAGATACGCAGTATTTT.

This chain uses TRBV4-2 with TRBJ2-7; possible D gene TRBD1, 6 bases. The CDR3 contains 15 residues. Germline loops: CDR1 LGHNA, CDR2 YNFKEQ. The V end lost 1 base, the J end lost 7 bases, and 17 bases lay between the germline ends. The CDR3 coding sequence is TGTGCCAGCAGCCAAGGAGGACAGAGAACTCGGGAGCAGTACTTC. Its protein product is CASSQGGQRTREQYF.

This clonotype was counted at least ten times. This rearrangement joins TRBV7-4 to TRBJ1-5; no reliable D call. The V gene lost 7 bases and the J gene lost 2 bases, with 21 bases spanning the gap. Germline CDR1 and CDR2: SGHVT and SQSDAQ. The CDR3 spans 17 residues. The CDR3 loop reads CASTIPQIQSGNQPQHF. In nucleotides, the CDR3 is TGTGCCAGCACCATACCTCAAATCCAATCCGGCAATCAGCCCCAGCATTTT. The full variable domain, with the rest looked up from reference TRBV7-4 and TRBJ1-5, is GAGVSQSPRYKVAKRGRDVALRCDSISGHVTLYWYRQTLGQGSEVLTYSQSDAQRDKSGRPSGRFSAERPERSVSTLKIQRTEQGDSAVYLCASTIPQIQSGNQPQHFGDGTRLSIL.

This clonotype was counted many times. The chain recombines TRBV6-1 with TRBJ2-2; TRBD1 aligns across 7 bases. CDR3 length: 16 amino acids. Trimming removed 6 bases from V and 2 bases from J; junction bases left unmatched: 9. The germline V gene has CDR1 MNHNS and CDR2 SASEGT. CDR3 amino acids: CASRPPGQINTGELFF. DNA for the CDR3: TGTGCCAGCAGACCCCCGGGACAGATAAACACCGGGGAGCTGTTTTTT.

Comment on this clonotype: The conserved closing phenylalanine or tryptophan is absent in this CDR3, likely reflecting a read error. The DNA is left out, because the CDR3 cannot be placed on it with certainty; the CDR3 is given as TCRdb lists it. The chain carries TRBV29-1 and TRBJ1-1; the table's D gene call, TRBD1, was not cross checked with the DNA. The CDR3 has 14 amino acids, counting both end residues. Germline lookup yields CDR1 SQVTM and CDR2 ANQGSEA. The CDR3 region is CSVRTANMNTEAFS.

This clonotype was counted at least ten times. The rearrangement links TRBV7-2 to TRBJ2-5, with TRBD1 identical over 7 bases. Germline assignment: CDR1 SGHTA and CDR2 FQGNSA. V gave up 5 bases and J gave up 0 bases; unmatched junction bases: 3. The CDR3 consists of 14 residues. This CDR3 is CASSPGQNQETQYF. CDR3 DNA: TGTGCCAGCAGCCCGGGACAGAACCAAGAGACCCAGTACTTC.

This clonotype has ten or more counts. This chain uses TRBV18 with TRBJ2-3, with a weak D call TRBD2 (6 bases). In germline, CDR1 is KGHSH, CDR2 LQKENI. V was shortened by 6 bases and J by 0 bases, with 13 bases between the two germline ends. This CDR3 has 15 residues. The CDR3 sequence: CASSLDGTSTDTQYF. The CDR3 region has the DNA TGTGCCAGCTCGCTCGATGGGACTAGCACAGATACGCAGTATTTT.

This clonotype was seen at least ten times. The V gene is TRBV27, the J gene TRBJ1-5, with 7 bases identical to TRBD1. The V and J ends lost 2 bases and 6 bases, in that order; junction bases with no gene match: 13. The CDR3 totals 17 residues. Looked up from germline, CDR1 is MNHEY and CDR2 is SMNVEV (reference sequence). The CDR3 spells CASSLQKGQPDIQPQHF. The CDR3 DNA follows: TGTGCCAGCAGTTTACAAAAGGGACAGCCCGACATTCAGCCCCAGCATTTT.

In this sample, this clonotype turned up many times. Here the CDR3 DNA reads TGTGCCAGTAGTACAGGACAGGGACGCTACACCTTC. It translates to CASSTGQGRYTF. The chain joins TRBV19 to TRBJ1-2; 8 bases agree with TRBD1. CDR1 and CDR2 (germline): LNHDA, SQIVND (reference sequence). This CDR3 contains 12 residues. V lost 4 bases, J lost 9 bases, and 4 bases stayed unmatched.

This clonotype has ten or more counts. The CDR3 is CASSSQGITNSPLHF. The CDR3 coding sequence is TGTGCCAGCAGCTCCCAGGGGATCACTAATTCACCCCTCCACTTT. V gene TRBV7-2 combines with J gene TRBJ1-6; weak D call: TRBD1 (6 bases). CDR1 SGHTA and CDR2 FQGNSA come from the germline V gene. V shed 4 bases and J shed 6 bases, with 13 bases lying between them. The CDR3 consists of 15 residues. Variable domain in full (rest from reference TRBV7-2 and TRBJ1-6): GAGVSQSPSNKVTEKGKDVELRCDPISGHTALYWYRQSLGQGLEFLIYFQGNSAPDKSGLPSDRFSAERTGGSVSTLTIQRTQQEDSAVYLCASSSQGITNSPLHFGNGTRLTVT.